The entry below gives a single T cell receptor (beta chain) sequence along with its context. Its specificity is unknown. Each donor was a healthy Caucasian individual from Russia, aged 6 to 90. Isolation per sample recovered at least 6 million PBMCs. This entry comes from a study of blood T cells in healthy people across ages. For the second PCR, which ran for about 6 to 12 cycles, a sample-barcoded 5' primer and a J-beta primer mix were used. In TCRdb, the 5' RACE reads were re-called with MiXCR into one record per CDR3 protein. The table records approximately 810,000 distinct CDR3 sequences, more than 25% of them present only once. Findings and limits, study-wide: Without sorted subsets, naive and antigen-experienced compartments could not be conclusively compared.

The sample was blood. This TCR was sampled from an elderly woman in good health.

The CDR3 nucleotides are TGTGCCAGCAGCTTATTTGCGAGTGCCGGCAATGAGCAGTTCTTC. This codes for CASSLFASAGNEQFF. V usage is TRBV7-2 and J usage is TRBJ2-1; no definite D call. V dropped 2 bases and J dropped 6 bases, with 14 bases sitting between them. This CDR3 has 15 residues. Germline assignment: CDR1 SGHTA and CDR2 FQGNSA.